A selection of T cell receptor beta chains follows, all from one sample in a study of cytomegalovirus exposure and HLA in healthy donors. Method: immunoSEQ multiplex PCR; TCRdb's copy keeps in-frame clones and lacks some. Of approximately 240,000 clones listed, around 76% were seen once; the top ten hold around 5.4%. What was sequenced was PBMCs. These receptors all come from a middle-aged woman in good health and CMV-seropositive. CDR3s include the opening cysteine and the closing phenylalanine or tryptophan. The D gene is left open where the match is weak.

D gene: TRBD1
V gene: TRBV19
J gene: TRBJ2-7
CDR3 protein: CASSDRGGIRDYEQYF

D gene: TRBD2
V gene: TRBV5-1
J gene: TRBJ2-7
CDR3 protein: CASSSLSGSSYEQYF

D gene: -
V gene: TRBV18
J gene: TRBJ2-7
CDR3 protein: CASSPSASDYEQYF

D gene: -
V gene: TRBV30
J gene: TRBJ1-4
CDR3 protein: CAQRREGEKLFF

D gene: TRBD1
V gene: TRBV18
J gene: TRBJ2-1
CDR3 protein: CASSPSQGAYNEQFF

D gene: TRBD1
V gene: TRBV9
J gene: TRBJ1-1
CDR3 protein: CASSVSLDRPENTEAFF

D gene: TRBD2
V gene: TRBV11-3
J gene: TRBJ2-2
CDR3 protein: CASSLTSSGELFF

D gene: -
V gene: TRBV7-2
J gene: TRBJ2-3
CDR3 protein: CASSLAGGPSGTDTQYF

D gene: -
V gene: TRBV9
J gene: TRBJ2-2
CDR3 protein: CASSGPAGELFF

D gene: TRBD2
V gene: TRBV7-2
J gene: TRBJ2-2
CDR3 protein: CASSQGLAGIGELFF

D gene: -
V gene: TRBV19
J gene: TRBJ1-1
CDR3 protein: CASSITGLNTEAFF

D gene: -
V gene: TRBV30
J gene: TRBJ1-1
CDR3 protein: CAGRSGVGTEAFF

D gene: -
V gene: TRBV6-6
J gene: TRBJ2-7
CDR3 protein: CASMAEGGWSYEQYF

D gene: -
V gene: TRBV18
J gene: TRBJ1-4
CDR3 protein: CASSPQGNEKLFF

D gene: TRBD1
V gene: TRBV19
J gene: TRBJ1-5
CDR3 protein: CASSREGQGYRQPQHF

D gene: -
V gene: TRBV7-2
J gene: TRBJ1-2
CDR3 protein: CASSLGGSSYGYTF

D gene: TRBD2
V gene: TRBV11-2
J gene: TRBJ2-7
CDR3 protein: CASSLGSSGRWEQYF

D gene: TRBD1
V gene: TRBV12-5
J gene: TRBJ2-2
CDR3 protein: CASGGSGGTGELFF

D gene: -
V gene: TRBV6-6
J gene: TRBJ1-5
CDR3 protein: CASSYGAGRSQPQHF

D gene: TRBD1
V gene: TRBV2
J gene: TRBJ1-1
CDR3 protein: CASEGTTGQGEAFF

D gene: TRBD2
V gene: TRBV6-1
J gene: TRBJ2-7
CDR3 protein: CASSEGRGGYYEQYF

D gene: -
V gene: TRBV5-4
J gene: TRBJ1-2
CDR3 protein: CASSKNSGYTF

D gene: -
V gene: TRBV7-2
J gene: TRBJ1-2
CDR3 protein: CASSSRRTAAIF

D gene: TRBD1
V gene: TRBV4-3
J gene: TRBJ1-1
CDR3 protein: CASSQGRQGRGTEAFF

D gene: TRBD2
V gene: TRBV30
J gene: TRBJ2-3
CDR3 protein: CAWSQTSGRSDTQYF

D gene: TRBD1
V gene: TRBV29-1
J gene: TRBJ1-1
CDR3 protein: CSGTLQGGTEAFF

D gene: -
V gene: TRBV5-1
J gene: TRBJ2-7
CDR3 protein: CASSDTGGVQYF

D gene: -
V gene: TRBV14
J gene: TRBJ1-1
CDR3 protein: CASSQAGVDAEAFF

D gene: TRBD1
V gene: TRBV25-1
J gene: TRBJ1-2
CDR3 protein: CASRGQGGTWYGYTF

D gene: -
V gene: TRBV5-1
J gene: TRBJ2-5
CDR3 protein: CASSLWGESRGETQYF

D gene: -
V gene: TRBV6-5
J gene: TRBJ2-7
CDR3 protein: CASSPYGHEQYF

D gene: -
V gene: TRBV7-9
J gene: TRBJ1-4
CDR3 protein: CSSSLDGILEKLFF

D gene: TRBD1
V gene: TRBV4-1
J gene: TRBJ2-7
CDR3 protein: CASSQVDLMGQGGNEQYF

D gene: -
V gene: TRBV7-9
J gene: TRBJ1-2
CDR3 protein: CASIKDSNYGYTF

D gene: -
V gene: TRBV13
J gene: TRBJ1-1
CDR3 protein: CASSLRNGRAEAFF

D gene: -
V gene: TRBV6-5
J gene: TRBJ2-3
CDR3 protein: CASSPYITSTDTQYF

D gene: -
V gene: TRBV6-6
J gene: TRBJ1-2
CDR3 protein: CASSYTSRGERGYTF

D gene: -
V gene: TRBV6-6
J gene: TRBJ2-1
CDR3 protein: CASSYSVTYNEQFF

D gene: TRBD2
V gene: TRBV5-6
J gene: TRBJ2-1
CDR3 protein: CASSYLGTSGSQQFF

D gene: -
V gene: TRBV11-3
J gene: TRBJ2-5
CDR3 protein: CASSLGGPQETQYF

D gene: TRBD2
V gene: TRBV6-5
J gene: TRBJ2-1
CDR3 protein: CASSWQTSGGNNEQFF

D gene: TRBD1
V gene: TRBV5-1
J gene: TRBJ1-3
CDR3 protein: CASSGTGISGNTIYF

D gene: -
V gene: TRBV5-4
J gene: TRBJ2-2
CDR3 protein: CASTGSAGTGELFF

D gene: -
V gene: TRBV27
J gene: TRBJ1-1
CDR3 protein: CASNVGMGATEAFF

D gene: TRBD1
V gene: TRBV11-3
J gene: TRBJ2-1
CDR3 protein: CASSLGTGGYNEQFF

D gene: -
V gene: TRBV7-8
J gene: TRBJ1-6
CDR3 protein: CASSFLTGMNSPLHF

D gene: -
V gene: TRBV5-1
J gene: TRBJ2-3
CDR3 protein: CASSLERGGSTDTQYF

D gene: TRBD1
V gene: TRBV23-1
J gene: TRBJ1-6
CDR3 protein: CASSQGGQTPSYNSPLHF

D gene: -
V gene: TRBV7-9
J gene: TRBJ2-1
CDR3 protein: CASSLERRQGEQFF

D gene: -
V gene: TRBV6-1
J gene: TRBJ2-7
CDR3 protein: CASSQRGSGSYEQYF

D gene: TRBD1
V gene: TRBV6-5
J gene: TRBJ1-6
CDR3 protein: CASSSRDRNSPLHF